Following are 30 T cell receptor beta chains from one sample sequenced in a study of CD8+CD57+ T cells in acquired aplastic anemia (dated by TCRdb to 2016 to 2019). Sequenced using an Illumina HiSeq 2000. Genomic DNA was used as template for profiling of TCR beta VDJ combinations and CDR3 sequences. TCRdb redid the processing of the public reads, applying fastp at Q25 and MiXCR, and retained in-frame beta chains. Rows with one shared CDR3 protein collapse into an entry with the most common genes and DNA. The sample table holds over 40,000 distinct CDR3 sequences, of which about two thirds were seen once. 34% of the sample belongs to the ten largest clones. Sequencing used sorted CD4+, CD8+, or CD8+CD57+ T cells (not recorded which) from PBMCs. All receptors derive from a human donor in good health, serving as a control.

This clonotype was seen ten or more times. The rearrangement joins TRBV27 to TRBJ1-4; weak D call: TRBD1 (5 bases). The V gene's germline CDR1 is MNHEY and CDR2 SMNVEV (reference sequence). The CDR3 has 13 residues. The V end was cut by 7 bases, the J end by 3 bases, with 9 bases between. The CDR3 DNA reads as TGTGCCAGCACTAAGGGGTCTAATGAAAAACTGTTTTTT. As protein: CASTKGSNEKLFF.

The gene calls are TRBV20-1 and TRBJ2-5; no definite D call. The V and J ends lost 3 bases and 5 bases respectively, with 10 bases between them. The CDR3 covers 12 residues. CDR1 and CDR2 (germline): DFQATT, SNEGSKA (reference sequence). The CDR3 DNA reads TGCAGTGCTAGTCGCGCTGAGGAGACCCAGTACTTC. This sequence encodes CSASRAEETQYF.

V gene TRBV7-8 combines with J gene TRBJ1-4, with TRBD1 identical over 8 bases. CDR1 and CDR2 from the germline V gene are SGHVS and FQNEAQ. Losses at the gene ends were 4 bases for V and 5 bases for J; bases not matched to a gene: 3. This CDR3 spans 14 amino acids. The CDR3 sequence: CASSSWTGNEKLFF. The CDR3 bases are TGTGCCAGCAGCTCTTGGACAGGGAATGAAAAACTGTTTTTT.

The chain uses TRBV19 and TRBJ2-1, with TRBD2 identical over 7 bases. V was pared by 6 bases and J by 2 bases, with 7 bases of the junction left unmatched. The CDR3 covers 15 residues. Germline assignment: CDR1 LNHDA and CDR2 SQIVND (reference sequence). The CDR3 region has the DNA TGTGCCAGTAGCTTCACTAGCGTTCCCTACAATGAGCAGTTCTTC. Translation: CASSFTSVPYNEQFF. The complete variable domain, with remaining parts taken from reference TRBV19 and TRBJ2-1, reads DGGITQSPKYLFRKEGQNVTLSCEQNLNHDAMYWYRQDPGQGLRLIYYSQIVNDFQKGDIAEGYSVSREKKESFPLTVTSAQKNPTAFYLCASSFTSVPYNEQFFGPGTRLTVL.

The chain carries TRBV12-3 or TRBV12-4 and TRBJ1-6; 9 bases line up with TRBD1. The CDR3 has 14 residues. Trimming at V came to 6 bases and at J to 11 bases, leaving 8 bases not matched to a gene. The CDR3 loop reads CASRTGTGRAPLHF. The CDR3 DNA sequence: TGTGCCAGCAGGACCGGGACAGGGAGGGCACCCCTCCACTTT.

The chain employs TRBV24-1 and TRBJ1-1, with TRBD1 matching over 8 bases. Per germline, CDR1 KGHDR and CDR2 SFDVKD. This CDR3 comprises 13 residues. J lost 9 bases, V lost 1 base, and 3 bases had no gene match. CDR3 sequence: CATSDFPGGQAFF. DNA of the CDR3: TGTGCCACCAGTGATTTCCCAGGGGGCCAAGCTTTCTTT.

Ten or more counts support this clonotype. The chain combines TRBV6-4 with TRBJ2-1, with D possibly TRBD1 on 5 matching bases. Per the germline V gene, CDR1 is MRHNA and CDR2 is SNTAGT. The CDR3 length is 13 residues. V was shortened by 3 bases and J by 4 bases, with 7 bases between the two germline ends. The DNA for the CDR3 is TGTGCCAGCAGTGAGAAGGGGTACAATGAGCAGTTCTTC. Translating gives CASSEKGYNEQFF.

The J gene is TRBJ2-6, the V gene TRBV25-1; D is ambiguous. CDR3 length: 16 amino acids. V was trimmed by 6 bases and J by 0 bases, leaving 12 bases between them. Germline CDR1 and CDR2: MGHDK and SYGVNS. CDR3 coding DNA: TGTGCCAGCAGCTTAGGACCGCCCTCTGGGGCCAACGTCCTGACTTTC. This sequence encodes CASSLGPPSGANVLTF.

CDR3 nucleotides: TGCAGCGTCGCCGGGACAGGGGCGGACAATGAGCAGTTCTTC. Translated: CSVAGTGADNEQFF. The chain joins TRBV29-1 to TRBJ2-1, with TRBD1 identical over 10 bases. This CDR3 region has 14 residues. Germline CDR1 reads SQVTM; CDR2 reads ANQGSEA. V gave up 6 bases and J gave up 5 bases; unmatched junction bases: 7.

This chain joins TRBV11-2 and TRBJ2-7; tentatively, D is TRBD2 (6 bases). The CDR3 covers 14 residues. Germline values: CDR1 SGHAT, CDR2 FQNNGV. V gave up 1 base and J gave up 3 bases, with 10 bases separating them. CDR3 sequence (DNA): TGTGCCAGCAGCTTAGGACGGCGGGACTACGAGCAGTACTTC. Its translation is CASSLGRRDYEQYF.

The J gene is TRBJ2-5, the V gene TRBV19; D tentatively fits TRBD1 or TRBD2 (7 bases each). Germline lookup yields CDR1 LNHDA and CDR2 SQIVND (reference sequence). The V gene lost 3 bases and the J gene lost 4 bases, with 15 bases spanning the gap. The CDR3 loop spans 15 amino acids. DNA of the CDR3: TGTGCCAGTAGTATCGACAGGGAGGGGGCAGAGACCCAGTACTTC. This translates into CASSIDREGAETQYF.

The chain uses TRBV7-8 and TRBJ2-3; D is unclear. Trimming left V 5 bases short and J 9 bases short, with 12 bases between. Per the germline V gene, CDR1 is SGHVS and CDR2 is FQNEAQ. CDR3 size: 12 residues. The CDR3 coding sequence is TGTGCCAGCAGCCTCCCCCCCTGGACGCAGTATTTT. Its protein is CASSLPPWTQYF.

Concerning this clonotype itself: The junction differs from germline at one of its ends, possibly a read error. The V call is TRBV7-9, the J call TRBJ1-1; D may be TRBD1 (5 bases). The CDR3 contains 13 residues. Per the germline V gene, CDR1 is SEHNR and CDR2 is FQNEAQ (reference sequence). The CDR3 loop reads CASSTGTGDEALF. The CDR3 region has the DNA TGTGCCAGCAGCACCGGGACGGGGGATGAAGCTCTCTTT.

The chain has TRBV25-1 and TRBJ1-2; D is unclear. The germline V gene has CDR1 MGHDK and CDR2 SYGVNS. This CDR3 spans 16 amino acids. Trimming pared 2 bases from V and 7 bases from J, leaving 20 bases between. The CDR3 loop reads CASSEQVSALSSGYTF. CDR3 DNA: TGTGCCAGCAGTGAACAGGTTTCAGCCCTTTCTAGTGGCTACACCTTC.

The chain uses TRBV10-3 and TRBJ2-7; D is possibly TRBD2 (5 bases). Germline V gene data show CDR1 as ENHRY and CDR2 as SYGVKD. CDR3 length: 12 amino acids. The V end lost 5 bases, the J end lost 5 bases, and 10 bases lay between the germline ends. CDR3 sequence reads: CAISFASNEQYF. The DNA for the CDR3 is TGTGCCATCAGTTTCGCTAGCAACGAGCAGTACTTC.

The chain couples TRBV2 to TRBJ1-4; no definite D call. This CDR3 has 11 residues. Trimming stripped 7 bases from V and 8 bases from J, with 8 bases between. In germline, CDR1 is SNHLY, CDR2 FYNNEI. As DNA, the CDR3 is TGTGCCAGCACGGATTGGGAAAAACTGTTTTTT. Its protein product is CASTDWEKLFF.

The chain joins TRBV2 to TRBJ1-2; D possibly corresponds to TRBD1 (6 bases). Trimming took 2 bases from V and 0 from J, leaving 10 bases between them. This CDR3 is 15 amino acids long. Germline V gene data show CDR1 as SNHLY and CDR2 as FYNNEI. As DNA, the CDR3 is TGTGCCAGCAGTGAACAGGGGACCGCTAACTATGGCTACACCTTC. This sequence encodes CASSEQGTANYGYTF.

The chain uses TRBV5-8 and TRBJ1-5; D remains unclear. Germline V gives CDR1 SGHTS, CDR2 YDEGEE. The CDR3 has 13 residues. The germline V and J ends were trimmed by 4 bases and 3 bases, with 8 bases remaining between them. The CDR3 sequence: CASSQGFNQPQHF. Here the CDR3 DNA reads TGTGCCAGCAGCCAAGGTTTCAATCAGCCCCAGCATTTT.

The J gene is TRBJ1-2, the V gene TRBV24-1; TRBD1 aligns across 10 bases. The J segment lost 6 bases and the V segment lost 6 bases, leaving 3 bases of the junction unmatched. Germline lookup yields CDR1 KGHDR and CDR2 SFDVKD. This CDR3 has 13 amino acids. The CDR3 sequence is CATSTGTGDGYTF. In nucleotides, the CDR3 is TGTGCCACCAGTACCGGGACAGGGGATGGCTACACCTTC.

In this sample, this clonotype turned up a few times. One end of the junction varies from germline; a read error may be responsible. V and J are TRBV24-1 and TRBJ2-3; TRBD1 aligns across 9 bases. CDR3 size: 16 residues. Looked up from germline, CDR1 is KGHDR and CDR2 is SFDVKD. CDR3 residues: CAISERGTGPTDTQYF. Here the CDR3 DNA reads TGTGCCATCAGTGAGAGGGGGACAGGGCCCACAGATACGCAGTATTTT.

The rearrangement links TRBV13 to TRBJ2-1; possibly TRBD1 for D (6 bases). The CDR3 is made up of 12 amino acids. Germline V gene lookup returns CDR1 PRHDT and CDR2 FYEKMQ (reference sequence). Trimming took off 9 bases at V and 6 bases at J, with 12 bases between the two ends. The CDR3 DNA is TGTGCCAGTAACAGGGAAAGCAATGAGCAGTTCTTC. Protein sequence: CASNRESNEQFF.

J is TRBJ1-6 and V is TRBV19, with no clear D. The CDR3 sequence is 12 residues long. Germline V gene sequence: CDR1 LNHDA, CDR2 SQIVND (reference sequence). Trimming removed 7 bases from V and 10 bases from J, with 11 bases in between. The CDR3 is CASNSVLSPLHF. Written as DNA, the CDR3 is TGTGCCAGTAACTCAGTTTTGTCACCCCTCCACTTT. The whole variable domain, remainder taken from reference TRBV19 and TRBJ1-6, is DGGITQSPKYLFRKEGQNVTLSCEQNLNHDAMYWYRQDPGQGLRLIYYSQIVNDFQKGDIAEGYSVSREKKESFPLTVTSAQKNPTAFYLCASNSVLSPLHFGNGTRLTVT.

The chain recombines TRBV10-1 with TRBJ2-1; D gene ambiguous. Trimming stripped 5 bases from V and 3 bases from J, with 5 bases between. The CDR3 sequence is 12 residues long. CDR1 is WNHNN and CDR2 is SYGVQD in the germline V gene (reference sequence). The CDR3 DNA reads as TGCGCCAGCAGTCCCAGCTACAATGAGCAGTTCTTC. It yields the protein CASSPSYNEQFF.

Concerning this clonotype: An end of the junction differs from the germline gene, which may be a read error. The rearrangement joins TRBV7-9 to TRBJ1-2, with D uncertain. The CDR3 is 15 amino acids. CDR1 and CDR2 (germline): SEHNR, FQNEAQ (reference sequence). The CDR3 sequence: CASSQATDVYYGYTF. Written as DNA, the CDR3 is TGCGCCAGCAGCCAAGCGACGGACGTTTACTATGGCTACACCTTC.

The J gene is TRBJ1-2, the V gene TRBV19; 8 positions agree with TRBD1. From germline, CDR1 is LNHDA and CDR2 SQIVND (reference sequence). The CDR3 length is 13 residues. With 7 bases clipped from V and 2 bases from J, the junction kept 3 bases outside the gene matches. CDR3 coding DNA: TGTGCCAGTACCCAGGGGGCGAACTATGGCTACACCTTC. As protein: CASTQGANYGYTF.

The V and J genes are TRBV9 and TRBJ1-3; no reliable D call. V lost 0 bases and J lost 0, with 13 bases in between. The CDR3 is 17 residues long. Looked up from germline, CDR1 is SGDLS and CDR2 is YYNGEE. CDR3 protein: CASSVEWGAISGNTIYF. Here the CDR3 DNA reads TGTGCCAGCAGCGTAGAATGGGGTGCCATCTCTGGAAACACCATATATTTT.

This clonotype has more than one count but fewer than ten. This chain connects TRBV20-1 to TRBJ1-4, with unresolved D. From germline, CDR1 is DFQATT and CDR2 SNEGSKA (reference sequence). CDR3 length equals 15 residues. The V end lost 0 bases, the J end lost 6 bases, and 14 bases lay between the germline ends. CDR3 sequence (DNA): TGCAGTGCTAGAGAGGAAGGGTCGCCGTATGAAAAACTGTTTTTT. It translates to CSAREEGSPYEKLFF.

This clonotype was picked up many times. This sequence joins TRBV29-1 and TRBJ2-7; no clear D. V shed 0 bases and J shed 1 base, with 4 bases lying between them. CDR3 length: 12 amino acids. Germline CDR1 SQVTM, CDR2 ANQGSEA. The CDR3 is CSVEEQSYEQYF. In nucleotides, the CDR3 is TGCAGCGTTGAAGAACAGTCCTACGAGCAGTACTTC.

This sequence joins TRBV20-1 and TRBJ2-5; 10 bases match TRBD2. The V segment lost 4 bases and the J segment 5 bases; nucleotides outside the gene matches: 7. This CDR3 contains 14 residues. Germline values: CDR1 DFQATT, CDR2 SNEGSKA (reference sequence). The CDR3 is CSATDSSGSETQYF. The CDR3 coding sequence is TGCAGTGCTACCGATTCTAGCGGGAGTGAGACCCAGTACTTC.

J is TRBJ1-2 and V is TRBV24-1; D gene ambiguous. The CDR3 has 11 residues. CDR1 is KGHDR, CDR2 SFDVKD, per germline. The V end was cut by 5 bases, the J end by 6 bases, with 6 bases between. CDR3 nucleotide sequence: TGTGCCACCAGTGCAGAAAATGGCTACACCTTC. Its translation is CATSAENGYTF.